This TCR beta chain comes out of a study of blood T cell repertoires in COVID-19. Across the whole study: Sources were T cells, B-cell-depleted T cells, or PBMCs; the material itself was cDNA or gDNA.

Some clones are missing from TCRdb's copy, which holds only in-frame ones; the method was immunoSEQ multiplex PCR. This sample carries tens of thousands of clones, around nine tenths of them seen once, and the ten largest clones take around a tenth. The origin of this receptor is a woman aged 80 or over with active COVID-19. Material: peripheral blood.

The chain's CDR3 is CASTQTASGANVLTF. The CDR3 coding sequence is TGTGCCAGCACCCAAACAGCCTCTGGGGCCAACGTCCTGACTTTC. The chain employs TRBV6-5 and TRBJ2-6; D unclear. The V and J ends lost 7 bases and 0 bases respectively, with 10 bases between them. This CDR3 contains 15 residues. Germline-derived CDR1 and CDR2 are MNHEY and SVGAGI.